This T cell receptor (beta chain) appears in the sequencing data of a study of control samples from healthy donors and cancer patients. Trimming pared 7 bases from V and 1 base from J, leaving 11 bases between. Germline CDR1 and CDR2: MNHEY and SVGAGI. This CDR3 region has 15 residues. Profiling relied on immunoSEQ multiplex PCR, and the TCRdb table lists in-frame clones only, not all of them. The table includes 100,000 or so clones, just over 90% detected once. Sample: blood. V is TRBV6-5 and J is TRBJ1-6; no definite D call. This TCR was sampled from a woman in her 30s in good health. CDR3: CASNTDGSYNSPLHF. In DNA form, the CDR3 reads TGTGCCAGCAACACCGACGGTTCCTATAATTCACCCCTCCACTTT.